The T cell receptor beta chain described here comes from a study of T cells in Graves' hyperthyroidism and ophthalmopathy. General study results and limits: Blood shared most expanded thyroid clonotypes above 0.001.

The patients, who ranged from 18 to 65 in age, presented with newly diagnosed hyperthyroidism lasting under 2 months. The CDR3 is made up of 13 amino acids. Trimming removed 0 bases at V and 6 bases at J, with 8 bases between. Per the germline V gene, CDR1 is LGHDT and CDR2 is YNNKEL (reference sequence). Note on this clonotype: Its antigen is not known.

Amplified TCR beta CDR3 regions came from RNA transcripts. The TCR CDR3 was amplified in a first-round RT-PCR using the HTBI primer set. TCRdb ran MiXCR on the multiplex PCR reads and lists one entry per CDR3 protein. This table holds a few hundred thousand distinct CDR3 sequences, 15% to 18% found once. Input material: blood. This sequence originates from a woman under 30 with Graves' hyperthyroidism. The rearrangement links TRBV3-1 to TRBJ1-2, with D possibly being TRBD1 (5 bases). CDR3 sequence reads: CASSQDWGDGYTF. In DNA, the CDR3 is TGTGCCAGCAGCCAAGATTGGGGCGATGGCTACACCTTC.